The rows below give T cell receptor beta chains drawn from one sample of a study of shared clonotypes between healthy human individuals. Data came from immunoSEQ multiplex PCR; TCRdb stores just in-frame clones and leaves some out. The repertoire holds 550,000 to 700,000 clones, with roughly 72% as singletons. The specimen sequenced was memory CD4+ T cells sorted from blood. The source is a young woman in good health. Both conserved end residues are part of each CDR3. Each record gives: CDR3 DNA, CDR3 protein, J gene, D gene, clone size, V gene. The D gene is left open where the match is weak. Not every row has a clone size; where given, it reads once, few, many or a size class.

CDR3 DNA: TGTGCCAGCAGTTTCGGTTATAGCAATCAGCCCCAGCATTTT; CDR3 protein: CASSFGYSNQPQHF; J gene: TRBJ1-5; D gene: NA; clone size: NA; V gene: TRBV6-1
CDR3 DNA: TGTGCCAGCAGTTCTGGACTAGTTTACAATGAGCAGTTCTTC; CDR3 protein: CASSSGLVYNEQFF; J gene: TRBJ2-1; D gene: TRBD2; clone size: few; V gene: TRBV6-5
CDR3 DNA: TGTGCCAGCAGCTTAGGGGGATTTGACGAGCAGTACTTC; CDR3 protein: CASSLGGFDEQYF; J gene: TRBJ2-7; D gene: NA; clone size: NA; V gene: TRBV7-2
CDR3 DNA: TGTGCCAGCAGCGACCCTTACGAGCAGTACTTC; CDR3 protein: CASSDPYEQYF; J gene: TRBJ2-7; D gene: NA; clone size: NA; V gene: TRBV9
CDR3 DNA: TGCGCCAGCAGCCAACTCGCAGGGGTTGAAAAACTGTTTTTT; CDR3 protein: CASSQLAGVEKLFF; J gene: TRBJ1-4; D gene: NA; clone size: NA; V gene: TRBV4-1
CDR3 DNA: TGTGCCAGCACTGCGGACGACTGGCCCACTGGCTACACCTTC; CDR3 protein: CASTADDWPTGYTF; J gene: TRBJ1-2; D gene: NA; clone size: NA; V gene: TRBV28
CDR3 DNA: TGTGCCAGCAGCTCATTGCCTCACTCCGGGACTAGCATTTACGAGCAGTACTTC; CDR3 protein: CASSSLPHSGTSIYEQYF; J gene: TRBJ2-7; D gene: TRBD2; clone size: NA; V gene: TRBV11-2
CDR3 DNA: TGTGCCAGCAGTTACTCGTATTCCGAACCAACCCAGTACTTC; CDR3 protein: CASSYSYSEPTQYF; J gene: TRBJ2-5; D gene: NA; clone size: NA; V gene: TRBV6-5
CDR3 DNA: TGTGCCAGCAGCGGCCTTTCCGGGATGCTAACCGGGGAGCTGTTTTTT; CDR3 protein: CASSGLSGMLTGELFF; J gene: TRBJ2-2; D gene: NA; clone size: NA; V gene: TRBV5-4
CDR3 DNA: TGCGCCAGCAGCAGGGGCCCCTACGAGCAGTACTTC; CDR3 protein: CASSRGPYEQYF; J gene: TRBJ2-7; D gene: NA; clone size: NA; V gene: TRBV10-1
CDR3 DNA: TGTGCCAGCAGTTTACCGACTAGCGGGAGCTCCTACGAGCAGTACTTC; CDR3 protein: CASSLPTSGSSYEQYF; J gene: TRBJ2-7; D gene: TRBD2; clone size: once; V gene: TRBV28
CDR3 DNA: TGTGCCAGCAGCCAATCTAGGCACCCTGTCGTCGAGCAGTTCTTC; CDR3 protein: CASSQSRHPVVEQFF; J gene: TRBJ2-1; D gene: NA; clone size: NA; V gene: TRBV6-5
CDR3 DNA: TGTGCCAGCAGCCCCAGGGGGGCTAGCGGGAGAGATACGCAGTATTTT; CDR3 protein: CASSPRGASGRDTQYF; J gene: TRBJ2-3; D gene: TRBD2; clone size: once; V gene: TRBV11-1
CDR3 DNA: TGCGCCAGCAGCACCCGGGAACACGATGGAAACACCATATATTTT; CDR3 protein: CASSTREHDGNTIYF; J gene: TRBJ1-3; D gene: NA; clone size: NA; V gene: TRBV5-1
CDR3 DNA: TGTGCCAGCACCTCAGGGTCTGGAAACACCATATATTTT; CDR3 protein: CASTSGSGNTIYF; J gene: TRBJ1-3; D gene: NA; clone size: NA; V gene: TRBV28
CDR3 DNA: TGTGCCAGCAGTTTCTTGGGGGGCGACTATGGCTACACCTTC; CDR3 protein: CASSFLGGDYGYTF; J gene: TRBJ1-2; D gene: NA; clone size: NA; V gene: TRBV28
CDR3 DNA: TGTGCCAGCAGCTTAGAGGCGCAGGGACAATTCTTC; CDR3 protein: CASSLEAQGQFF; J gene: TRBJ2-1; D gene: NA; clone size: NA; V gene: TRBV11-2
CDR3 DNA: TGTGCCAGCAGACCATCTTCCGGAAACACCATATATTTT; CDR3 protein: CASRPSSGNTIYF; J gene: TRBJ1-3; D gene: NA; clone size: NA; V gene: TRBV27
CDR3 DNA: TGTGCCAGTACCTCCACCCCGGGCTCCCTAAGAGCTGAAGCTTTCTTT; CDR3 protein: CASTSTPGSLRAEAFF; J gene: TRBJ1-1; D gene: NA; clone size: NA; V gene: TRBV19
CDR3 DNA: TGTGCCAGCAGCCTTCAGGTGAACACCGGGGAGCTGTTTTTT; CDR3 protein: CASSLQVNTGELFF; J gene: TRBJ2-2; D gene: NA; clone size: NA; V gene: TRBV6-1
CDR3 DNA: TGTGCCAGCAAAACGACAGGGGGTAGTGACACTGAAGCTTTCTTT; CDR3 protein: CASKTTGGSDTEAFF; J gene: TRBJ1-1; D gene: TRBD1; clone size: few; V gene: TRBV2
CDR3 DNA: TGTGCCAGTAGTGTGGGACAGGGCAGAATTAAAGAGACCCAGTACTTC; CDR3 protein: CASSVGQGRIKETQYF; J gene: TRBJ2-5; D gene: TRBD1; clone size: few; V gene: TRBV19
CDR3 DNA: TGTGCCAGCAGCTTTACAGGTAGGGACACCTACGAGCAGTACTTC; CDR3 protein: CASSFTGRDTYEQYF; J gene: TRBJ2-7; D gene: NA; clone size: NA; V gene: TRBV5-6
CDR3 DNA: TGTGCCAGCATGGTAGGGTGGGGAGAGACCCAGTACTTC; CDR3 protein: CASMVGWGETQYF; J gene: TRBJ2-5; D gene: NA; clone size: once; V gene: TRBV25-1
CDR3 DNA: TGTGCCAGCAGTGCGTGGACGGCTTATGGCTACACCTTC; CDR3 protein: CASSAWTAYGYTF; J gene: TRBJ1-2; D gene: NA; clone size: NA; V gene: TRBV5-4
CDR3 DNA: TGTGCCAGCAGCCTCCAGCCGGGACTCTCAGGGGCCAACGTCCTGACTTTC; CDR3 protein: CASSLQPGLSGANVLTF; J gene: TRBJ2-6; D gene: NA; clone size: NA; V gene: TRBV7-7
CDR3 DNA: TGCGCCAGCAGCCCCGGGACAGCCCGTAACATTCAGTACTTC; CDR3 protein: CASSPGTARNIQYF; J gene: TRBJ2-4; D gene: TRBD1; clone size: NA; V gene: TRBV5-1
CDR3 DNA: TGTGCCAGCAGGGGGGACAGCAATCAGCCCCAGCATTTT; CDR3 protein: CASRGDSNQPQHF; J gene: TRBJ1-5; D gene: NA; clone size: NA; V gene: TRBV2
CDR3 DNA: TGTGCCAGCTCACCACCTAGCGGGAGTACCGAGCAGTACTTC; CDR3 protein: CASSPPSGSTEQYF; J gene: TRBJ2-7; D gene: TRBD2; clone size: few; V gene: TRBV18
CDR3 DNA: TGTGCCAGCAGTGAAGTCCTGGAGGACTATGGCTACACCTTC; CDR3 protein: CASSEVLEDYGYTF; J gene: TRBJ1-2; D gene: NA; clone size: NA; V gene: TRBV2
CDR3 DNA: TGTGCCAGCAGTTTCAAACAGGGGCCCACCTACGAGCAGTACTTC; CDR3 protein: CASSFKQGPTYEQYF; J gene: TRBJ2-7; D gene: TRBD1; clone size: NA; V gene: TRBV27
CDR3 DNA: TGTGCCAGCAGCCCCTCTGGCCAGGGGGAGACCCAGTACTTC; CDR3 protein: CASSPSGQGETQYF; J gene: TRBJ2-5; D gene: NA; clone size: few; V gene: TRBV11-2
CDR3 DNA: TGTGCCAGCAGCGTAGGTGGGACATCCGGAGGTGGTGAAAAACTGTTTTTT; CDR3 protein: CASSVGGTSGGGEKLFF; J gene: TRBJ1-4; D gene: NA; clone size: once; V gene: TRBV9
CDR3 DNA: TGTGCCAGCAGCCGCGGGACTAGCGGGACTAGCACAGATACGCAGTATTTT; CDR3 protein: CASSRGTSGTSTDTQYF; J gene: TRBJ2-3; D gene: TRBD2; clone size: NA; V gene: TRBV28
CDR3 DNA: TGTGCCAGCAGCCAAGATCGTAGAGAGGGAGAGACCCAGTACTTC; CDR3 protein: CASSQDRREGETQYF; J gene: TRBJ2-5; D gene: NA; clone size: NA; V gene: TRBV4-2
CDR3 DNA: TGTGCCAGCAGTTTGCGGGGACATCAGCCCCAGCATTTT; CDR3 protein: CASSLRGHQPQHF; J gene: TRBJ1-5; D gene: NA; clone size: NA; V gene: TRBV27
CDR3 DNA: TGTGCCAGCACTTTAGGAGGGGTAACTGAAGCTTTCTTT; CDR3 protein: CASTLGGVTEAFF; J gene: TRBJ1-1; D gene: NA; clone size: many; V gene: TRBV11-2
CDR3 DNA: TGTGCCAGCAGCCGCATGGGAGGGGTCAAATATGGCTACACCTTC; CDR3 protein: CASSRMGGVKYGYTF; J gene: TRBJ1-2; D gene: NA; clone size: few; V gene: TRBV2
CDR3 DNA: TGTGCCAGTAGTTACGGGACAGTTCGCAATCAGCCCCAGCATTTT; CDR3 protein: CASSYGTVRNQPQHF; J gene: TRBJ1-5; D gene: TRBD1; clone size: NA; V gene: TRBV19
CDR3 DNA: TGTGCCAGCAGTTTACGGGGCAAGACCGGGACTAGCGGGAGTCGATCCTACAATGAGCAGTTCTTC; CDR3 protein: CASSLRGKTGTSGSRSYNEQFF; J gene: TRBJ2-1; D gene: TRBD2; clone size: NA; V gene: TRBV27
CDR3 DNA: TGTGCCAGCAGCCAGAAGGTAGGCGGGAGCACAGATACGCAGTATTTT; CDR3 protein: CASSQKVGGSTDTQYF; J gene: TRBJ2-3; D gene: NA; clone size: NA; V gene: TRBV4-2
CDR3 DNA: TGTGCCAGCAGTTACTCGATCGACAGAGGAAACACCATATATTTT; CDR3 protein: CASSYSIDRGNTIYF; J gene: TRBJ1-3; D gene: NA; clone size: NA; V gene: TRBV6-5
CDR3 DNA: TGTGCCAGCAGCGCGGGACTAGCGGGAGACGACAATGAGCAGTTCTTC; CDR3 protein: CASSAGLAGDDNEQFF; J gene: TRBJ2-1; D gene: TRBD2; clone size: NA; V gene: TRBV9
CDR3 DNA: TGTGCCAGCAGCCACAGGGGGCTCACAGATACGCAGTATTTT; CDR3 protein: CASSHRGLTDTQYF; J gene: TRBJ2-3; D gene: TRBD1; clone size: NA; V gene: TRBV5-4
CDR3 DNA: TGTGCCAGCAGCTTAGGGAGACTAGCGGGAGCCTCTGGGGCCAACGTCCTGACTTTC; CDR3 protein: CASSLGRLAGASGANVLTF; J gene: TRBJ2-6; D gene: TRBD2; clone size: NA; V gene: TRBV7-9
CDR3 DNA: TGTGCCAGCAGGCAATTGTTACTTCGTGACACCGGGGAGCTGTTTTTT; CDR3 protein: CASRQLLLRDTGELFF; J gene: TRBJ2-2; D gene: NA; clone size: once; V gene: TRBV13
CDR3 DNA: TGCGCCACTCAAAGGGATCGGGGGGATACGCAGTATTTT; CDR3 protein: CATQRDRGDTQYF; J gene: TRBJ2-3; D gene: NA; clone size: many; V gene: TRBV5-1
CDR3 DNA: TGTGCCAGCAGCGAGCAAGGGGGCACTGAAGCTTTCTTT; CDR3 protein: CASSEQGGTEAFF; J gene: TRBJ1-1; D gene: NA; clone size: NA; V gene: TRBV14
CDR3 DNA: TGTGCCAGCACCGGACAGGGAGATCAGCCCCAGCATTTT; CDR3 protein: CASTGQGDQPQHF; J gene: TRBJ1-5; D gene: TRBD1; clone size: NA; V gene: TRBV2
CDR3 DNA: TGCGCCAGCATCGGGACCGAGAACACTGAAGCTTTCTTT; CDR3 protein: CASIGTENTEAFF; J gene: TRBJ1-1; D gene: NA; clone size: NA; V gene: TRBV5-1
CDR3 DNA: TGTGCCAGCAGTAGGCAGACAGGCGGGGTGGGGACCTACGAGCAGTACTTC; CDR3 protein: CASSRQTGGVGTYEQYF; J gene: TRBJ2-7; D gene: NA; clone size: NA; V gene: TRBV28
CDR3 DNA: TGTGCCAGCAGCTTAGTAGTAGCGGGGGCTGCATACGAGCAGTACTTC; CDR3 protein: CASSLVVAGAAYEQYF; J gene: TRBJ2-7; D gene: TRBD2; clone size: NA; V gene: TRBV7-2
CDR3 DNA: TGTGCCATCACCGCCGGGGACACTGAAGCTTTCTTT; CDR3 protein: CAITAGDTEAFF; J gene: TRBJ1-1; D gene: NA; clone size: NA; V gene: TRBV10-3
CDR3 DNA: TGTGCCAGCAGTTTCGTATCCAAAGGACAGGGGGCCTACGAGCAGTACTTC; CDR3 protein: CASSFVSKGQGAYEQYF; J gene: TRBJ2-7; D gene: TRBD1; clone size: NA; V gene: TRBV28
CDR3 DNA: TGTGCCAGCAGCGCTTTACAGGGAAACTATGGCTACACCTTC; CDR3 protein: CASSALQGNYGYTF; J gene: TRBJ1-2; D gene: NA; clone size: NA; V gene: TRBV5-4
CDR3 DNA: TGTGCCAGCAGTGACTACGGACTTACCTACGAGCAGTACTTC; CDR3 protein: CASSDYGLTYEQYF; J gene: TRBJ2-7; D gene: NA; clone size: NA; V gene: TRBV2